Each of the 18 T cell receptor beta chains below was sequenced from the same sample in a study of blood T cell repertoires in COVID-19 (dated by TCRdb to the early 2020s). The library was produced with the immunoSEQ multiplex PCR assay. Held by TCRdb, this immuneACCESS table contains in-frame sequences only and omits some clones. Under half of the omission traces to an unresolved V gene where checked; the cause of the rest is unknown. Within this sample are under 200,000 clones, with 70% to 90% of them counted one time only. The ten largest account for about 0.98% of the sample. Sequenced: peripheral blood. The receptors originated from a man aged 18 to 29 with acute or convalescent COVID-19.

There are a few counts of this clone. V and J are TRBV5-1 and TRBJ2-7, with 10 bases that match TRBD1. J lost 4 bases, V lost 6 bases, and 4 bases had no gene match. The CDR3 consists of 13 residues. CDR1 SGHRS and CDR2 YFSETQ come from the germline V gene. The CDR3 DNA follows: TGCGCCAGCACCCTGGACAGGGGGTACGAGCAGTACTTC. Encoded protein: CASTLDRGYEQYF.

This clone has more than one count but fewer than ten. The chain employs TRBV18 and TRBJ1-4, with TRBD1 as a possible D gene (5 bases). CDR1 is KGHSH and CDR2 is LQKENI in the germline V gene. V lost 2 bases, J lost 2 bases, and 12 bases lay in between. CDR3 length equals 16 residues. The CDR3 DNA follows: TGTGCCAGCTCACCAAGGGTCGGGACTACTAATGAAAAACTGTTTTTT. Translating it yields CASSPRVGTTNEKLFF. The full variable domain, rest sourced from reference TRBV18 and TRBJ1-4, is NAGVMQNPRHLVRRRGQEARLRCSPMKGHSHVYWYRQLPEEGLKFMVYLQKENIIDESGMPKERFSAEFPKEGPSILRIQQVVRGDSAAYFCASSPRVGTTNEKLFFGSGTQLSVL.

Details on this clone: The junction and the germline gene differ at one end; a read error may be behind it. The gene calls are TRBV5-1 and TRBJ1-5; tentatively, D is TRBD1 (5 bases). Germline CDR1 is SGHRS and CDR2 is YFSETQ. This CDR3 comprises 14 residues. CDR3 loop: CASSLGHNNQPQHF. CDR3 bases: TGCGCCAGCAGTTTGGGGCACAATAATCAGCCCCAGCATTTT.

The chain links TRBV9 to TRBJ1-1; D might be TRBD1 (6 bases). The germline V gene encodes CDR1 SGDLS and CDR2 YYNGEE. The CDR3 contains 14 residues. The V gene lost 0 bases and the J gene lost 5 bases, with 11 bases spanning the gap. The CDR3 sequence is CASSVVQGRTEAFF. The CDR3 region has the DNA TGTGCCAGCAGCGTAGTTCAGGGGCGGACTGAAGCTTTCTTT.

The V call is TRBV7-9, the J call TRBJ1-4; TRBD1 is a possible D gene (6 bases). The CDR3 loop spans 14 amino acids. Germline CDR1 and CDR2: SEHNR and FQNEAQ (reference sequence). V was pared by 5 bases and J by 5 bases, with 12 bases between. The CDR3 reads CASSKTGGNEKLFF. CDR3 DNA: TGTGCCAGCAGCAAGACAGGCGGAAATGAAAAACTGTTTTTT.

The chain carries TRBV19 and TRBJ1-6; 8 bases are a match to TRBD1. V shed 3 bases, J shed 6 bases, and the junction held 4 bases outside the gene matches. Germline CDR1 is LNHDA and CDR2 is SQIVND (reference sequence). This CDR3 contains 15 residues. CDR3 nucleotides: TGTGCCAGTAGTATCCGGGACAGGTCTAATTCACCCCTCCACTTT. It specifies CASSIRDRSNSPLHF. The full variable domain, rest sourced from reference TRBV19 and TRBJ1-6, is DGGITQSPKYLFRKEGQNVTLSCEQNLNHDAMYWYRQDPGQGLRLIYYSQIVNDFQKGDIAEGYSVSREKKESFPLTVTSAQKNPTAFYLCASSIRDRSNSPLHFGNGTRLTVT.

This chain uses TRBV19 with TRBJ1-5; the D is unclear. Germline V CDR1 and CDR2: LNHDA, SQIVND (reference sequence). The germline V and J ends were trimmed by 2 bases and 0 bases, with 8 bases remaining between them. The CDR3 consists of 15 residues. As DNA, the CDR3 is TGTGCCAGTAGTATATCCAGTTATAGCAATCAGCCCCAGCATTTT. Translating gives CASSISSYSNQPQHF.

V gene TRBV28 combines with J gene TRBJ1-1; 7 nucleotides match TRBD1. Germline CDR1 reads MDHEN; CDR2 reads SYDVKM. The junction had 5 bases not matched to a gene; V was cut back by 2 bases and J by 5 bases. The CDR3 sequence is 14 residues long. Here the CDR3 DNA reads TGTGCCAGCAGTTTACCAGGGGGGTATACTGAAGCTTTCTTT. Translated, it gives CASSLPGGYTEAFF.

The CDR3 coding sequence is TGTGCCAGCAGCGTGACAGGGTCCTCCCCGGGGGAGCTGTTTTTT. Residues: CASSVTGSSPGELFF. The chain is built from TRBV6-4 and TRBJ2-2; 7 nucleotides agree with TRBD1. Trimming at V came to 6 bases and at J to 8 bases, leaving 12 bases not matched to a gene. Germline V gene data show CDR1 as MRHNA and CDR2 as SNTAGT. The CDR3 totals 15 residues.

There are a few counts of this clone. The CDR3 nucleotides are TGTGCCAGCAGCCCATTGGGCCCTAGCACAGATACGCAGTATTTT. It encodes CASSPLGPSTDTQYF. The chain links TRBV7-6 to TRBJ2-3; D gene uncertain. This CDR3 contains 15 residues. The V gene lost 5 bases and the J gene lost 0 bases, with 12 bases spanning the gap. Germline V CDR1 and CDR2: SGHVS, FNYEAQ.

This clone has a single count. The chain carries TRBV7-9 and TRBJ1-4; TRBD1 agrees at 11 bases. This CDR3 contains 18 residues. Per germline, CDR1 SEHNR and CDR2 FQNEAQ (reference sequence). The J segment lost 11 bases and the V segment lost 5 bases, leaving 19 bases of the junction unmatched. The CDR3: CASSARTGGAGLWRKLFF. CDR3 nucleotides: TGTGCCAGCAGCGCACGGACAGGGGGCGCGGGTCTTTGGCGGAAACTGTTTTTT.

The rearrangement uses TRBV5-1 and TRBJ1-3; D not resolved. The CDR3 is 13 amino acids. CDR1 is SGHRS, CDR2 YFSETQ, per germline. The V end was cut by 5 bases, the J end by 3 bases, with 9 bases between. CDR3 sequence reads: CASRVALGNTIYF. CDR3 coding DNA: TGCGCCAGCAGGGTAGCCCTTGGAAACACCATATATTTT.

The chain links TRBV5-4 to TRBJ1-2; 7 bases are a match to TRBD1. Germline V gene lookup returns CDR1 SGHNT and CDR2 YYREEE (reference sequence). V lost 1 base to trimming and J lost 13 bases; unmatched junction nucleotides: 16. The CDR3 length is 15 residues. The CDR3 DNA follows: TGTGCCAGCAGCTTGACAGGGGCTTCGGTACAGCTTTCCACCTTC. This gives the protein CASSLTGASVQLSTF.

The rearrangement uses TRBV3-1 (or the pseudogene TRBV3-2) and TRBJ2-3; 11 bases match TRBD2. This CDR3 has 16 amino acids. In germline, CDR1 is LGHDT, CDR2 YNNKEL (reference sequence). V was pared by 0 bases and J by 3 bases, with 2 bases of the junction left unmatched. CDR3 sequence reads: CASSQEASGGTDTQYF. The CDR3, as DNA: TGTGCCAGCAGCCAAGAAGCTAGCGGGGGGACAGATACGCAGTATTTT.

This clone has only a few counts. The chain recombines TRBV19 with TRBJ1-1, with 9 bases aligning to TRBD1. The CDR3 contains 14 residues. With 7 bases clipped from V and 2 bases from J, the junction kept 5 bases outside the gene matches. Germline-derived CDR1 and CDR2 are LNHDA and SQIVND (reference sequence). The DNA of the CDR3 is TGTGCCAGTAATGAACAGGGGGCCAACACTGAAGCTTTCTTT. The encoded protein is CASNEQGANTEAFF.

This rearrangement joins TRBV4-1 to TRBJ1-4; tentatively, D is TRBD1 (5 bases). The CDR3 totals 15 residues. Deletions cut 2 bases from V and 3 bases from J, with 10 bases between. Germline CDR1 and CDR2: MGHRA and YSYEKL. CDR3 protein: CASSQSPGSNEKLFF. CDR3 DNA: TGCGCCAGCAGCCAATCTCCAGGGTCTAATGAAAAACTGTTTTTT.

This sequence joins TRBV5-8 and TRBJ2-7; TRBD1 matches 7 bases. V gave up 4 bases and J gave up 1 base; unmatched junction bases: 8. Germline V gene data show CDR1 as SGHTS and CDR2 as YDEGEE. The CDR3 runs 15 residues. The CDR3 DNA follows: TGTGCCAGCAGCGAGGGGGCAGGTGTGTCCTACGAGCAGTACTTC. Its protein is CASSEGAGVSYEQYF.

The chain joins TRBV7-9 to TRBJ2-5; 12 bases line up with TRBD2. The CDR3 consists of 17 residues. Germline CDR1 reads SEHNR; CDR2 reads FQNEAQ (reference sequence). V trimming: 10 bases; J trimming: 2 bases; junction bases outside the gene matches: 14. The CDR3 region has the DNA TGTGCCACCAAAAGGGGCTTGCTAGCGGGGGGGCAAGAGACCCAGTACTTC. This sequence encodes CATKRGLLAGGQETQYF.